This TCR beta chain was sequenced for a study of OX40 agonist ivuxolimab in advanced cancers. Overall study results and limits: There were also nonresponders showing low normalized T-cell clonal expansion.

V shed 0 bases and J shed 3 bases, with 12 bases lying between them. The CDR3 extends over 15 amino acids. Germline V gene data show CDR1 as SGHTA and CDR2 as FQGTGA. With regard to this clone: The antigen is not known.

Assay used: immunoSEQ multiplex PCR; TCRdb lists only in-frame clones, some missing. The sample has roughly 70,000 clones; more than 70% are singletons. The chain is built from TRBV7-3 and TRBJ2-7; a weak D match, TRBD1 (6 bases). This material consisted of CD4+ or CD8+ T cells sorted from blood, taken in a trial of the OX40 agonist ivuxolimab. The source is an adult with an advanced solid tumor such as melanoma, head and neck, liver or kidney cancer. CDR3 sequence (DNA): TGTGCCAGCAGCTTAACGGACAGTGTCCTCTACGAGCAGTACTTC. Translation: CASSLTDSVLYEQYF.